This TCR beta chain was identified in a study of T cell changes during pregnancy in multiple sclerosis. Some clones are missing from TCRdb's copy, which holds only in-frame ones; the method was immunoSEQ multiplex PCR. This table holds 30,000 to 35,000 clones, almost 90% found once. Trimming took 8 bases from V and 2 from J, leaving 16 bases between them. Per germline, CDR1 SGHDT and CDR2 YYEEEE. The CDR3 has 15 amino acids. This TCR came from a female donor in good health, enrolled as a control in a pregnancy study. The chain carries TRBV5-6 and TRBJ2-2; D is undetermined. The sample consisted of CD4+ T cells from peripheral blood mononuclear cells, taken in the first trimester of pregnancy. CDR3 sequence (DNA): TGTGCCAGTCTTCGAGGCACACGTAACACCGGGGAGCTGTTTTTT. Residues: CASLRGTRNTGELFF.